Listed below are T cell receptor beta chains from one sample, sequenced in a study of beta chain features in type 1 diabetes. Using immunoSEQ multiplex PCR, the repertoire was profiled, and TCRdb retains in-frame clones only, with some absent. The sample includes roughly 380,000 clones, roughly 21% of them seen just once. Sequenced sample: naive CD4+ T cells from blood. The receptors originated from a woman under 30 in good health. The CDR3 runs from the conserved cysteine through the conserved F or W. The D gene is left open where the match is weak. Only some rows state a clone size, as once, few, many or a class for expanded clones.

V gene: TRBV9; CDR3 length: 14; D gene: -; J gene: TRBJ2-4; clone size: few; CDR3 protein: CASSVGRAENIQYF; CDR3 DNA: TGTGCCAGCAGCGTAGGCAGGGCTGAAAACATTCAGTACTTC
V gene: TRBV13; CDR3 length: 14; D gene: -; J gene: TRBJ1-2; clone size: -; CDR3 protein: CASSPNPIRGGYTF; CDR3 DNA: TGTGCCAGCAGCCCAAACCCTATACGGGGTGGCTACACCTTC
V gene: TRBV6-1; CDR3 length: 14; D gene: TRBD1; J gene: TRBJ2-7; clone size: -; CDR3 protein: CASSEGQGIYEQYF; CDR3 DNA: TGTGCCAGCAGTGAAGGACAGGGAATATACGAGCAGTACTTC
V gene: TRBV7-9; CDR3 length: 14; D gene: -; J gene: TRBJ1-1; clone size: few; CDR3 protein: CASSLLAVNTEAFF; CDR3 DNA: TGTGCCAGCAGCTTATTGGCCGTTAACACTGAAGCTTTCTTT
V gene: TRBV7-2; CDR3 length: 19; D gene: TRBD2; J gene: TRBJ2-1; clone size: few; CDR3 protein: CASSPSGLAGGSSYNEQFF; CDR3 DNA: TGTGCCAGCAGCCCTTCGGGACTAGCGGGAGGGAGCTCCTACAATGAGCAGTTCTTC
V gene: TRBV19; CDR3 length: 13; D gene: -; J gene: TRBJ1-5; clone size: once; CDR3 protein: CASSETAVWPQHF; CDR3 DNA: TGTGCCAGTAGTGAAACAGCAGTTTGGCCCCAGCATTTT
V gene: TRBV19; CDR3 length: 17; D gene: TRBD1; J gene: TRBJ1-1; clone size: -; CDR3 protein: CASRPHQGAKMNTEAFF; CDR3 DNA: TGTGCCAGTAGGCCCCATCAGGGGGCAAAAATGAACACTGAAGCTTTCTTT
V gene: TRBV9; CDR3 length: 15; D gene: -; J gene: TRBJ1-4; clone size: -; CDR3 protein: CASSDSGKVDEKLFF; CDR3 DNA: TGTGCCAGCAGCGATAGCGGCAAGGTGGATGAAAAACTGTTTTTT
V gene: TRBV11-2; CDR3 length: 15; D gene: TRBD1; J gene: TRBJ2-5; clone size: few; CDR3 protein: CASSSNRGLEETQYF; CDR3 DNA: TGTGCCAGCAGCTCGAACAGGGGGCTCGAAGAGACCCAGTACTTC
V gene: TRBV5-1; CDR3 length: 15; D gene: -; J gene: TRBJ1-5; clone size: few; CDR3 protein: CASSLDGPTDQPQHF; CDR3 DNA: TGCGCCAGCAGCTTGGACGGTCCAACAGATCAGCCCCAGCATTTT
V gene: TRBV6-1; CDR3 length: 13; D gene: -; J gene: TRBJ2-1; clone size: -; CDR3 protein: CASTASSYNEQFF; CDR3 DNA: TGTGCCAGCACGGCTAGCTCCTACAATGAGCAGTTCTTC
V gene: TRBV2; CDR3 length: 15; D gene: TRBD1; J gene: TRBJ1-2; clone size: -; CDR3 protein: CASSDRGQGIYGYTF; CDR3 DNA: TGTGCCAGCAGTGATAGAGGACAGGGTATATACGGCTACACCTTC
V gene: TRBV20-1; CDR3 length: 11; D gene: -; J gene: TRBJ2-1; clone size: -; CDR3 protein: CSARDRGEQFF; CDR3 DNA: TGCAGTGCTAGAGATCGGGGTGAGCAGTTCTTC
V gene: TRBV27; CDR3 length: 16; D gene: TRBD1; J gene: TRBJ1-2; clone size: few; CDR3 protein: CASRLGGTGGNYGYTF; CDR3 DNA: TGTGCCAGCAGGTTGGGAGGGACAGGGGGAAACTATGGCTACACCTTC
V gene: TRBV11-2; CDR3 length: 14; D gene: TRBD2; J gene: TRBJ2-5; clone size: -; CDR3 protein: CASSLGLAGSSTYF; CDR3 DNA: TGTGCCAGCAGCTTAGGACTAGCGGGAAGCTCAACGTACTTC
V gene: TRBV30; CDR3 length: 13; D gene: -; J gene: TRBJ1-6; clone size: -; CDR3 protein: CAWNLSPYSPLHF; CDR3 DNA: TGTGCCTGGAATCTATCCCCGTATTCACCCCTCCACTTT
V gene: TRBV27; CDR3 length: 13; D gene: -; J gene: TRBJ1-5; clone size: -; CDR3 protein: CASSSGRGQPQHF; CDR3 DNA: TGTGCCAGCAGTTCCGGAAGGGGTCAGCCCCAGCATTTT
V gene: TRBV9; CDR3 length: 16; D gene: TRBD2; J gene: TRBJ2-1; clone size: few; CDR3 protein: CASSPQTSGSHTEQFF; CDR3 DNA: TGTGCCAGCAGCCCACAGACTAGCGGGAGCCACACTGAGCAGTTCTTC
V gene: TRBV11-1; CDR3 length: 15; D gene: TRBD2; J gene: TRBJ2-1; clone size: few; CDR3 protein: CASSPLVAGEDEQFF; CDR3 DNA: TGTGCCAGCAGCCCTTTGGTAGCGGGAGAAGATGAGCAGTTCTTC
V gene: TRBV29-1; CDR3 length: 12; D gene: -; J gene: TRBJ1-5; clone size: -; CDR3 protein: CSVRDTNQPQHF; CDR3 DNA: TGCAGCGTTCGGGACACTAATCAGCCCCAGCATTTT
V gene: TRBV11-2; CDR3 length: 15; D gene: -; J gene: TRBJ1-2; clone size: few; CDR3 protein: CASSFGFERLYGYTF; CDR3 DNA: TGTGCCAGCAGCTTTGGTTTTGAGCGCCTCTATGGCTACACCTTC
V gene: TRBV6-1; CDR3 length: 12; D gene: -; J gene: TRBJ2-5; clone size: -; CDR3 protein: CASMGSGETQYF; CDR3 DNA: TGTGCCAGCATGGGGAGTGGAGAGACCCAGTACTTC
V gene: TRBV9; CDR3 length: 16; D gene: TRBD1; J gene: TRBJ2-6; clone size: -; CDR3 protein: CASSVDRASGANVLTF; CDR3 DNA: TGTGCCAGCAGCGTGGACAGGGCCTCTGGGGCCAACGTCCTGACTTTC
V gene: TRBV2; CDR3 length: 13; D gene: -; J gene: TRBJ1-5; clone size: -; CDR3 protein: CASSWTGNQPQHF; CDR3 DNA: TGTGCCAGCAGCTGGACAGGCAATCAGCCCCAGCATTTT
V gene: TRBV5-1; CDR3 length: 14; D gene: TRBD1; J gene: TRBJ1-2; clone size: few; CDR3 protein: CASSYVDRAYGYTF; CDR3 DNA: TGCGCCAGCAGCTATGTCGACAGGGCCTATGGCTACACCTTC
V gene: TRBV7-9; CDR3 length: 16; D gene: TRBD2; J gene: TRBJ2-3; clone size: -; CDR3 protein: CASSLGLADRTDTQYF; CDR3 DNA: TGTGCCAGCAGCTTAGGACTAGCGGACCGCACAGATACGCAGTATTTT
V gene: TRBV11-1; CDR3 length: 16; D gene: TRBD1; J gene: TRBJ2-7; clone size: -; CDR3 protein: CASSPSTGGGWYEQYF; CDR3 DNA: TGTGCCAGCAGCCCCTCTACAGGGGGCGGTTGGTACGAGCAGTACTTC
V gene: TRBV7-9; CDR3 length: 17; D gene: TRBD2; J gene: TRBJ2-1; clone size: few; CDR3 protein: CASSLTTSGRALNEQFF; CDR3 DNA: TGTGCCAGCAGCTTAACGACTAGCGGGAGGGCCCTCAATGAGCAGTTCTTC
V gene: TRBV7-2; CDR3 length: 15; D gene: -; J gene: TRBJ2-3; clone size: few; CDR3 protein: CASSLGRPSTDTQYF; CDR3 DNA: TGTGCCAGCAGCTTAGGGCGGCCAAGCACAGATACGCAGTATTTT
V gene: TRBV5-1; CDR3 length: 16; D gene: TRBD1; J gene: TRBJ2-6; clone size: few; CDR3 protein: CASSSKGASGANVLTF; CDR3 DNA: TGCGCCAGCAGCTCAAAGGGGGCCTCTGGGGCCAACGTCCTGACTTTC
V gene: TRBV7-9; CDR3 length: 14; D gene: TRBD1; J gene: TRBJ1-2; clone size: few; CDR3 protein: CASSLFGQGDGYTF; CDR3 DNA: TGTGCCAGCAGCTTATTCGGACAGGGCGATGGCTACACCTTC
V gene: TRBV4-1; CDR3 length: 16; D gene: -; J gene: TRBJ2-7; clone size: -; CDR3 protein: CASSRRGNYLSYEQYF; CDR3 DNA: TGCGCCAGCAGCCGTAGGGGGAACTATCTCTCCTACGAGCAGTACTTC
V gene: TRBV6-6; CDR3 length: 14; D gene: TRBD1; J gene: TRBJ2-3; clone size: few; CDR3 protein: CASSLTGTTDTQYF; CDR3 DNA: TGTGCCAGCAGTCTGACAGGGACCACAGATACGCAGTATTTT
V gene: TRBV5-1; CDR3 length: 16; D gene: TRBD1; J gene: TRBJ1-1; clone size: few; CDR3 protein: CASSRGQVRSITEAFF; CDR3 DNA: TGCGCCAGCAGCCGGGGACAGGTCAGATCGATCACTGAAGCTTTCTTT
V gene: TRBV19; CDR3 length: 14; D gene: -; J gene: TRBJ2-3; clone size: -; CDR3 protein: CASSSTTLTDTQYF; CDR3 DNA: TGTGCCAGTTCCTCCACTACTTTAACAGATACGCAGTATTTT
V gene: TRBV9; CDR3 length: 16; D gene: TRBD2; J gene: TRBJ2-1; clone size: few; CDR3 protein: CASSSLRLAEGNEQFF; CDR3 DNA: TGTGCCAGCAGCTCCCTAAGACTAGCGGAGGGCAATGAGCAGTTCTTC
V gene: TRBV10-3; CDR3 length: 8; D gene: TRBD2; J gene: TRBJ2-3; clone size: few; CDR3 protein: CAMGLGYF; CDR3 DNA: TGTGCCATGGGACTAGGGTATTTT
V gene: TRBV7-9; CDR3 length: 14; D gene: TRBD1; J gene: TRBJ1-2; clone size: few; CDR3 protein: CASSFMGQTYGYTF; CDR3 DNA: TGTGCCAGCAGCTTTATGGGACAGACCTATGGCTACACCTTC
V gene: TRBV19; CDR3 length: 15; D gene: -; J gene: TRBJ2-1; clone size: -; CDR3 protein: CASSVPGLPYNEQFF; CDR3 DNA: TGTGCCAGTAGTGTACCGGGACTCCCCTACAATGAGCAGTTCTTC
V gene: TRBV28; CDR3 length: 14; D gene: TRBD2; J gene: TRBJ2-5; clone size: -; CDR3 protein: CASKPGGSKETQYF; CDR3 DNA: TGTGCCAGCAAACCCGGGGGGTCGAAAGAGACCCAGTACTTC
V gene: TRBV7-3; CDR3 length: 15; D gene: -; J gene: TRBJ1-2; clone size: few; CDR3 protein: CASSAQANSNYGYTF; CDR3 DNA: TGTGCCAGCAGCGCGCAGGCGAACTCTAACTATGGCTACACCTTC
V gene: TRBV29-1; CDR3 length: 14; D gene: -; J gene: TRBJ2-2; clone size: -; CDR3 protein: CSVAAQGGTGELFF; CDR3 DNA: TGCAGCGTGGCGGCACAGGGCGGCACCGGGGAGCTGTTTTTT
V gene: TRBV4-1; CDR3 length: 15; D gene: -; J gene: TRBJ1-5; clone size: few; CDR3 protein: CASSQGAHSNQPQHF; CDR3 DNA: TGCGCCAGCAGCCAAGGGGCCCATAGCAATCAGCCCCAGCATTTT
V gene: TRBV6-4; CDR3 length: 15; D gene: -; J gene: TRBJ2-2; clone size: -; CDR3 protein: CASRLTSSNTGELFF; CDR3 DNA: TGTGCCAGCAGACTAACGTCTTCGAACACCGGGGAGCTGTTTTTT
V gene: TRBV30; CDR3 length: 11; D gene: -; J gene: TRBJ1-2; clone size: -; CDR3 protein: CAWSQGYGYTF; CDR3 DNA: TGTGCCTGGAGCCAGGGCTATGGCTACACCTTC
V gene: TRBV5-1; CDR3 length: 15; D gene: TRBD1; J gene: TRBJ2-6; clone size: -; CDR3 protein: CASGDRGLGANVLTF; CDR3 DNA: TGCGCCAGCGGTGACAGGGGGCTCGGCGCCAACGTCCTGACTTTC
V gene: TRBV18; CDR3 length: 15; D gene: TRBD1; J gene: TRBJ2-7; clone size: -; CDR3 protein: CASSPDGTGGHEQYF; CDR3 DNA: TGTGCCAGCTCACCAGACGGGACAGGTGGCCACGAGCAGTACTTC
V gene: TRBV5-1; CDR3 length: 13; D gene: -; J gene: TRBJ1-1; clone size: few; CDR3 protein: CASSLGQYTEAFF; CDR3 DNA: TGCGCCAGCAGCTTGGGACAGTACACTGAAGCTTTCTTT
V gene: TRBV2; CDR3 length: 13; D gene: -; J gene: TRBJ2-5; clone size: few; CDR3 protein: CASSELRKETQYF; CDR3 DNA: TGTGCCAGCAGTGAGTTGCGGAAAGAGACCCAGTACTTC
V gene: TRBV7-9; CDR3 length: 14; D gene: TRBD1; J gene: TRBJ1-2; clone size: -; CDR3 protein: CASSLGQGAGGYTF; CDR3 DNA: TGTGCCAGCAGCTTAGGACAGGGGGCAGGAGGCTACACCTTC
V gene: TRBV7-2; CDR3 length: 13; D gene: TRBD1; J gene: TRBJ1-2; clone size: -; CDR3 protein: CASSQDRGYGYTF; CDR3 DNA: TGTGCCAGCAGTCAGGACAGGGGCTATGGCTACACCTTC
V gene: TRBV7-9; CDR3 length: 16; D gene: TRBD2; J gene: TRBJ2-3; clone size: -; CDR3 protein: CASSFLAGGSADTQYF; CDR3 DNA: TGTGCCAGCAGCTTCCTAGCGGGAGGCAGTGCAGATACGCAGTATTTT
V gene: TRBV6-5; CDR3 length: 15; D gene: TRBD2; J gene: TRBJ2-5; clone size: -; CDR3 protein: CASSPQLAGIETQYF; CDR3 DNA: TGTGCCAGCAGTCCGCAACTAGCGGGGATTGAGACCCAGTACTTC
V gene: TRBV15; CDR3 length: 15; D gene: TRBD2; J gene: TRBJ2-7; clone size: few; CDR3 protein: CATSVGLAGNYEQYF; CDR3 DNA: TGTGCCACCAGCGTAGGACTAGCGGGGAACTACGAGCAGTACTTC
V gene: TRBV5-1; CDR3 length: 17; D gene: TRBD1; J gene: TRBJ2-2; clone size: once; CDR3 protein: CASSLGPRDSHTGELFF; CDR3 DNA: TGCGCCAGCAGCCTTGGACCTCGGGACAGTCACACCGGGGAGCTGTTTTTT
V gene: TRBV23-1; CDR3 length: 17; D gene: -; J gene: TRBJ1-5; clone size: few; CDR3 protein: CASSQAYLRSSNQPQHF; CDR3 DNA: TGCGCCAGCAGTCAGGCATACCTTCGGTCTAGTAATCAGCCCCAGCATTTT
V gene: TRBV11-1; CDR3 length: 14; D gene: TRBD1; J gene: TRBJ1-1; clone size: -; CDR3 protein: CASSYTGVSTEAFF; CDR3 DNA: TGTGCCAGCAGCTATACAGGGGTCAGCACTGAAGCTTTCTTT